A single sample is the source of the 7 T cell receptor beta chains below, sequenced in a study of blood T cell repertoires in COVID-19. Assay used: immunoSEQ multiplex PCR; TCRdb lists only in-frame clones, some missing. The sample shows 140,000 or so clones, roughly 86% of them seen only once. Sequencing was carried out using peripheral blood. These receptors all come from a woman between 50 and 59 years old with acute or convalescent COVID-19.

The chain links TRBV11-2 to TRBJ2-4, with unresolved D. The CDR3 has 14 residues. Trimming removed 5 bases at V and 0 bases at J, with 8 bases between. CDR1 is SGHAT and CDR2 is FQNNGV in the germline V gene. The CDR3 DNA reads as TGTGCCAGCAGCCCACAGATAGCCAAAAACATTCAGTACTTC. Amino acids: CASSPQIAKNIQYF.

This clone has only a few counts. V is TRBV29-1 and J is TRBJ1-2, with no clear D. The germline V gene has CDR1 SQVTM and CDR2 ANQGSEA. This CDR3 contains 9 residues. V was shortened by 5 bases and J by 5 bases, with 3 bases between the two germline ends. The DNA for the CDR3 is TGCAGCGTTCATTATGGCTACACCTTC. This sequence encodes CSVHYGYTF.

V is TRBV28 and J is TRBJ1-1; D possibly corresponds to TRBD1 (6 bases). Germline values: CDR1 MDHEN, CDR2 SYDVKM. The V end was cut by 5 bases, the J end by 5 bases, with 15 bases between. The CDR3 spans 14 residues. The CDR3 DNA follows: TGTGCCAGCAGTCTAGGGGGGGGCAGGACTGAAGCTTTCTTT. This sequence encodes CASSLGGGRTEAFF.

This clone was seen once. The rearrangement links TRBV24-1 to TRBJ2-7; unclear D gene. Germline assignment: CDR1 KGHDR and CDR2 SFDVKD. V was shortened by 4 bases and J by 7 bases, with 13 bases between the two germline ends. The CDR3 extends over 13 amino acids. The DNA of the CDR3 is TGTGCCACCAGTGACCCTGCCACCGGGGAGCAGTACTTC. It encodes CATSDPATGEQYF.

Only a few counts were recorded for this clone. This chain links TRBV5-1 with TRBJ1-1; D call uncertain. Germline-derived CDR1 and CDR2 are SGHRS and YFSETQ. CDR3 length: 13 residues. Trimming removed 0 bases at V and 7 bases at J, with 10 bases between. The CDR3 nucleotides read TGCGCCAGCAGCTTGGAGCAGGTTAATGAAGCTTTCTTT. Its protein is CASSLEQVNEAFF. Based on the CDR3 plus reference TRBV5-1 and TRBJ1-1, the full variable domain is KAGVTQTPRYLIKTRGQQVTLSCSPISGHRSVSWYQQTPGQGLQFLFEYFSETQRNKGNFPGRFSGRQFSNSRSEMNVSTLELGDSALYLCASSLEQVNEAFFGQGTRLTVV.

The rearrangement uses TRBV5-6 and TRBJ1-3, with D hard to call. V dropped 1 base and J dropped 0 bases, with 11 bases sitting between them. The CDR3 loop spans 16 amino acids. The germline V gene has CDR1 SGHDT and CDR2 YYEEEE. The CDR3 bases are TGTGCCAGCAGCTTGAATTTGGCTCCCTCTGGAAACACCATATATTTT. This translates into CASSLNLAPSGNTIYF.

This clone was seen just once. The chain links TRBV5-1 to TRBJ1-1; 12 bases match TRBD1. The CDR3 is made up of 14 amino acids. From germline, CDR1 is SGHRS and CDR2 YFSETQ. The V gene end was trimmed by 4 bases and the J gene end by 7 bases; junction bases not matched to a gene: 5. CDR3 DNA sequence: TGCGCCAGCAGCGGGGGACAGGGGGCAAGTGAAGCTTTCTTT. This translates into CASSGGQGASEAFF. Together with reference TRBV5-1 and TRBJ1-1, the CDR3 gives the full variable domain: KAGVTQTPRYLIKTRGQQVTLSCSPISGHRSVSWYQQTPGQGLQFLFEYFSETQRNKGNFPGRFSGRQFSNSRSEMNVSTLELGDSALYLCASSGGQGASEAFFGQGTRLTVV.